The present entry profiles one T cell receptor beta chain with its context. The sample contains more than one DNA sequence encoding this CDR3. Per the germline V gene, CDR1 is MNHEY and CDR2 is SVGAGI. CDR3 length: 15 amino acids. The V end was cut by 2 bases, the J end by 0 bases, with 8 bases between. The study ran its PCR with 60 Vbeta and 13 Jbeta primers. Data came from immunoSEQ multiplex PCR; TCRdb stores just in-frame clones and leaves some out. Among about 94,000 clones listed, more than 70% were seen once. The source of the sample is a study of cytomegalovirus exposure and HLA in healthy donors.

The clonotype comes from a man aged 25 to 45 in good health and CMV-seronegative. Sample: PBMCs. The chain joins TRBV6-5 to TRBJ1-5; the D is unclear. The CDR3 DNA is TGTGCCAGCAGTTACACGGTTAATAGCAATCAGCCCCAGCATTTT. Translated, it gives CASSYTVNSNQPQHF.